Below, 26 T cell receptor beta chains from the same sample are listed, as sequenced in a study of response to subunit inactivated influenza vaccine. TCRdb fed the RT-PCR reads into MiXCR, producing one record per CDR3 protein. The repertoire has hundreds of thousands of distinct CDR3 sequences, about 11% of them found once; the top ten carry about 11%. These data also featured in a second study, about T cells expressing NK-cell markers. That source reports: Synthesis of TCR beta cDNA relied on 5'RACE template switching carrying UMIs.

The sequenced sample was PBMCs from blood, obtained on the day of vaccination. These receptors came from a man aged 50 or older who received an inactivated influenza vaccine.

V is TRBV7-2 and J is TRBJ2-3; the match to TRBD1 covers 7 bases. CDR3 length: 15 residues. After removal of 6 bases from V and 0 bases from J, the junction contained 6 bases not matched to a gene. Germline CDR1 is SGHTA and CDR2 is FQGNSA. The CDR3, as DNA: TGTGCCAGCAGACTCTGGACAGGCAGCACAGATACGCAGTATTTT. Amino acid sequence: CASRLWTGSTDTQYF.

This clonotype has more than one count but fewer than ten. The chain recombines TRBV5-1 with TRBJ2-5; the match to TRBD2 covers 10 bases. Trimming at V came to 0 bases and at J to 0 bases, leaving 2 bases not matched to a gene. CDR3 length equals 16 residues. Germline V gene lookup returns CDR1 SGHRS and CDR2 YFSETQ. CDR3 amino acids: CASSLAGTSDQETQYF. In DNA, the CDR3 is TGCGCCAGCAGCTTGGCCGGGACTAGCGACCAAGAGACCCAGTACTTC.

A few counts support this clonotype. The rearrangement uses TRBV15 and TRBJ2-5, with D perhaps TRBD1 or TRBD2 (5 bases each). Trimming took off 0 bases at V and 4 bases at J, with 15 bases between the two ends. Looked up from germline, CDR1 is LNHNV and CDR2 is YYDKDF (reference sequence). The CDR3 covers 16 residues. Here the CDR3 DNA reads TGTGCCACCAGCAGAGATCGGCCCACTAGGGGAGAGACCCAGTACTTC. The encoded protein is CATSRDRPTRGETQYF.

This clonotype has a handful of counts. The genes are TRBV7-2 and TRBJ2-7; no reliable D call. In germline, CDR1 is SGHTA, CDR2 FQGNSA. V lost 0 bases and J 4 bases, leaving 13 bases between the germline ends. This CDR3 has 15 amino acids. The CDR3 loop is CASSLARPASYEQYF. Here the CDR3 DNA reads TGTGCCAGCAGCTTAGCGCGCCCAGCGAGTTACGAGCAGTACTTC.

The chain couples TRBV7-2 to TRBJ2-1, with TRBD1 matching 8 bases. This CDR3 region has 16 residues. Germline V gene sequence: CDR1 SGHTA, CDR2 FQGNSA. V was pared by 5 bases and J by 4 bases, with 10 bases of the junction left unmatched. CDR3 DNA: TGTGCCAGCAGCCCAGGACAGGGATCCTTTTACAATGAGCAGTTCTTC. It codes for CASSPGQGSFYNEQFF.

The table lists this clonotype with a few counts. This chain connects TRBV7-8 to TRBJ2-5, with D tentatively TRBD1 (5 bases). The CDR3 loop spans 17 amino acids. Trimming took 1 base from V and 1 from J, leaving 16 bases between them. CDR1 and CDR2 (germline): SGHVS, FQNEAQ. The CDR3 sequence: CASSLVLRGAVQETQYF. CDR3 sequence (DNA): TGTGCCAGCAGCTTAGTGTTAAGGGGCGCGGTCCAAGAGACCCAGTACTTC.

The rearrangement uses TRBV27 and TRBJ2-1; 11 bases are shared with TRBD2. The ends lost 0 bases at V and 2 bases at J; junction bases unmatched: 0. Per the germline V gene, CDR1 is MNHEY and CDR2 is SMNVEV (reference sequence). CDR3 size: 16 residues. CDR3 loop: CASSLSGLAAYNEQFF. The CDR3 bases are TGTGCCAGCAGTTTATCGGGACTAGCGGCCTACAATGAGCAGTTCTTC.

This rearrangement joins TRBV11-1 to TRBJ2-7, with 10 bases lining up with TRBD2. CDR1 SGHAT and CDR2 FQDESV come from the germline V gene (reference sequence). Trimming cost V 5 bases and J 0 bases; bases outside gene matches: 7. This CDR3 has 16 residues. The CDR3 is CASSTQPSGSSYEQYF. CDR3 sequence (DNA): TGTGCCAGCAGCACCCAACCTAGCGGGAGCTCCTACGAGCAGTACTTC.

J is TRBJ2-1 and V is TRBV28; a possible D gene is TRBD2 (5 bases). Trimming took off 5 bases at V and 12 bases at J, with 11 bases between the two ends. The CDR3 has 11 residues. The germline V gene encodes CDR1 MDHEN and CDR2 SYDVKM. The CDR3 loop is CASSMRVGQFF. In nucleotides, the CDR3 is TGTGCCAGCAGTATGAGGGTGGGGCAGTTCTTC.

This chain links TRBV5-1 with TRBJ2-7; D might be TRBD2 (5 bases). The V end was cut by 4 bases, the J end by 1 base, with 12 bases between. Germline V CDR1 and CDR2: SGHRS, YFSETQ. This CDR3 comprises 14 residues. The DNA of the CDR3 is TGCGCCAGCAGCGCGGGCCAACAATCCTACGAGCAGTACTTC. Translating it yields CASSAGQQSYEQYF.

The chain couples TRBV28 to TRBJ2-4; 9 bases line up with TRBD2. The length of the CDR3 is 15 residues. Trimming removed 0 bases from V and 5 bases from J; junction bases left unmatched: 2. Germline CDR1 reads MDHEN; CDR2 reads SYDVKM. CDR3: CASSLWSSGENIQYF. CDR3 sequence (DNA): TGTGCCAGCAGTTTATGGTCTAGCGGGGAAAACATTCAGTACTTC.

Comment on this clonotype: One junction end disagrees with the germline gene, perhaps due to a read error. The chain is built from TRBV30 and TRBJ1-1; maybe TRBD1 (6 bases). The CDR3 is 14 amino acids. Germline CDR1 GTSNPN, CDR2 SVGIG (reference sequence). CDR3 residues: CTWMEGGARTEAFF. In DNA form, the CDR3 reads TGTACCTGGATGGAGGGGGGGGCGCGAACTGAAGCTTTCTTT.

V usage is TRBV2 and J usage is TRBJ2-3; TRBD2 might be the D (5 bases). Trimming left V 1 base short and J 1 base short, with 9 bases between. This CDR3 comprises 15 residues. Germline lookup yields CDR1 SNHLY and CDR2 FYNNEI. The CDR3 coding sequence is TGTGCCAGCAGTGAAGGGTGGGGAGGCACAGATACGCAGTATTTT. It translates to CASSEGWGGTDTQYF.

This clonotype has more than one count but fewer than ten. The rearrangement links TRBV18 to TRBJ2-3; 12 bases fit TRBD2. The length of the CDR3 is 18 residues. Germline-derived CDR1 and CDR2 are KGHSH and LQKENI. V shed 3 bases, J shed 0 bases, and the junction held 7 bases outside the gene matches. The CDR3 nucleotides read TGTGCCAGCTCACCCCTCGGACTAGCGGGGACTAGCACAGATACGCAGTATTTT. It is translated as CASSPLGLAGTSTDTQYF. The full variable domain, its missing parts supplied by reference TRBV18 and TRBJ2-3, is NAGVMQNPRHLVRRRGQEARLRCSPMKGHSHVYWYRQLPEEGLKFMVYLQKENIIDESGMPKERFSAEFPKEGPSILRIQQVVRGDSAAYFCASSPLGLAGTSTDTQYFGPGTRLTVL.

This clonotype was found many times. J is TRBJ2-7 and V is TRBV20-1, with TRBD1 matching 10 bases. The CDR3 length is 14 residues. Per the germline V gene, CDR1 is DFQATT and CDR2 is SNEGSKA (reference sequence). V shed 1 base, J shed 5 bases, and the junction held 5 bases outside the gene matches. The CDR3 coding sequence is TGCAGTGCTAGAGTAGCGGGACAGGGGAACGAGCAGTACTTC. Translated, it gives CSARVAGQGNEQYF.

This clonotype was recorded at least ten times. The gene calls are TRBV7-3 and TRBJ1-6, with TRBD1 matching 8 bases. With 4 bases clipped from V and 8 bases from J, the junction kept 7 bases outside the gene matches. CDR1 is SGHTA, CDR2 FQGTGA, per germline. This CDR3 has 15 amino acids. This CDR3 is CASSSGQGRHSPLHF. CDR3 bases: TGTGCCAGCAGCTCCGGACAGGGAAGGCATTCACCCCTCCACTTT.

V usage is TRBV10-3 and J usage is TRBJ2-5; D is unresolved. CDR3 length: 14 amino acids. Looked up from germline, CDR1 is ENHRY and CDR2 is SYGVKD. Trimming stripped 2 bases from V and 1 base from J, with 8 bases between. The CDR3 here is CAISEGRSQETQYF. The CDR3 DNA reads as TGTGCCATCAGTGAGGGGCGGAGCCAAGAGACCCAGTACTTC.

This clonotype is deemed medium-sized. The genes are TRBV7-8 and TRBJ2-3; D is ambiguous. The germline gives CDR1 SGHVS, CDR2 FQNEAQ. This CDR3 comprises 15 residues. Trimming shortened V by 1 base and J by 0 bases, and 8 bases separated the two germline ends. The CDR3 sequence: CASSLEGWSTDTQYF. The DNA for the CDR3 is TGTGCCAGCAGCTTAGAGGGCTGGAGCACAGATACGCAGTATTTT.

There are a few counts of this clonotype. This chain links TRBV7-9 with TRBJ2-1; the D gene is possibly TRBD1 (6 bases). The CDR3 runs 16 residues. Per germline, CDR1 SEHNR and CDR2 FQNEAQ (reference sequence). Between the trimmed V and J ends, which lost 5 bases and 2 bases, there was a span of 16 bases. The CDR3 region is CASSPPTGTTYNEQFF. CDR3 sequence (DNA): TGTGCCAGCAGCCCTCCGACAGGCACCACCTACAATGAGCAGTTCTTC.

This chain joins TRBV10-3 and TRBJ2-7; 10 bases align to TRBD2. With V trimmed by 3 bases and J by 4 bases, 6 bases remained unmatched. This CDR3 has 15 residues. Germline V CDR1 and CDR2: ENHRY, SYGVKD. The chain's CDR3 is CAISDLAGAGYEQYF. The DNA for the CDR3 is TGTGCCATCAGTGATCTAGCGGGAGCGGGGTACGAGCAGTACTTC.

This clonotype occurred a few times. The rearrangement links TRBV4-3 to TRBJ2-7; D unclear. V was cut by 4 bases and J by 3 bases, with 19 bases left in between. CDR3 length: 16 residues. Germline CDR1 is LGHNA and CDR2 is YSLEER. CDR3 sequence: CASSPNWDKDNYEQYF. DNA of the CDR3: TGCGCCAGCAGCCCCAATTGGGATAAGGATAACTACGAGCAGTACTTC.

V usage is TRBV9 and J usage is TRBJ2-1; TRBD2 agrees at 8 bases. The ends lost 4 bases at V and 4 bases at J; junction bases unmatched: 10. CDR3 length: 16 residues. CDR1 is SGDLS, CDR2 YYNGEE, per germline. CDR3 DNA: TGTGCCAGCAGCCCCCGAGCGGGAGTTAGGTACAATGAGCAGTTCTTC. It is translated as CASSPRAGVRYNEQFF.

This clonotype was observed many times. The V and J genes are TRBV9 and TRBJ2-1, with D hard to call. CDR1 SGDLS and CDR2 YYNGEE come from the germline V gene. V gave up 0 bases and J gave up 0 bases, with 7 bases separating them. The CDR3 runs 15 residues. CDR3 sequence (DNA): TGTGCCAGCAGCGTAGGGCTGCGCTCCTACAATGAGCAGTTCTTC. It translates to CASSVGLRSYNEQFF.

About this clonotype: One end of the junction fails to match germline, which may point to a read error. This rearrangement joins TRBV3-1 to TRBJ1-1, with no clear D. This CDR3 has 14 amino acids. CDR1 LGHDT and CDR2 YNNKEL come from the germline V gene (reference sequence). The chain's CDR3 is CASGHNSFNTEAFF. For the CDR3, the DNA is TGTGCCAGCGGCCATAACTCGTTTAACACTGAAGCTTTCTTT.

This clonotype was picked up a small number of times. The rearrangement links TRBV7-2 to TRBJ2-7, with TRBD2 matching 11 bases. V lost 4 bases and J lost 4; bases outside the gene matches: 3. This CDR3 spans 14 amino acids. CDR1 and CDR2 from the germline V gene are SGHTA and FQGNSA. The CDR3 DNA reads as TGTGCCAGCAGCTACTTAGCGGGGGGGTACGAGCAGTACTTC. This gives the protein CASSYLAGGYEQYF.

This sequence joins TRBV5-1 and TRBJ2-5, with 7 nucleotides matching TRBD2. Germline-derived CDR1 and CDR2 are SGHRS and YFSETQ. The CDR3 covers 13 residues. With 5 bases clipped from V and 4 bases from J, the junction kept 5 bases outside the gene matches. The CDR3 protein is CASRREIGETQYF. DNA for the CDR3: TGCGCCAGCAGGCGGGAGATCGGAGAGACCCAGTACTTC.